Below, one TCR beta chain is given with its context. The antigen is unknown. The sample is drawn from a study of cytomegalovirus exposure and HLA in healthy donors. Study-wide points: V segments that were indistinguishable, TRBV6-2 and TRBV6-3 among them, were omitted from analysis. A later analysis linked a missense DCLRE1C variant to TCR beta V- and J-gene trimming.

The CDR3 consists of 14 residues. Trimming removed 6 bases from V and 3 bases from J, with 15 bases in between. Germline V gene sequence: CDR1 MNHEY, CDR2 SVGAGI. The PCR contained 60 Vbeta and 13 Jbeta primers. Generated by immunoSEQ multiplex PCR, the TCRdb table keeps only in-frame clones and is missing some. The sample has some 130,000 clones; about 72% are singletons. The chain joins TRBV6-5 to TRBJ2-7; tentative D call: TRBD2 (5 bases). This clonotype was obtained from a female donor in good health and CMV-seronegative. Source material: PBMCs. CDR3 protein: CASRPRTGNYEQYF. CDR3 coding DNA: TGTGCCAGCAGACCTCGAACGGGGAACTACGAGCAGTACTTC.